This T cell receptor beta chain was identified during a study of blood T cells in healthy people across ages. Through a sample-barcoded 5' primer and a J-beta primer mix, a second PCR was run for roughly 6 to 12 cycles. One entry per CDR3 protein, called by TCRdb with MiXCR from the 5' RACE reads. The sample records 350,000 to 450,000 distinct CDR3 sequences, about 52% being singletons. Germline V CDR1 and CDR2: SEHNR, FQNEAQ (reference sequence). CDR3 length: 17 residues. V lost 5 bases and J lost 1, with 15 bases in between. This receptor was taken from a man aged 60 to 75 in good health. The V call is TRBV7-9, the J call TRBJ2-6; perhaps TRBD1 as D (5 bases). The sequencing sample was made of blood. The CDR3 protein is CASSPRQGVSGANVLTF. DNA of the CDR3: TGTGCCAGCAGCCCCCGGCAGGGTGTTTCTGGGGCCAACGTCCTGACTTTC.